This TCR beta chain was identified in a study of blood T cells in healthy people across ages (dated by TCRdb to between 2015 and 2017). With regard to the full study: In model experiments, template switching captured about one uniquely barcoded TCR beta cDNA molecule for every two T cells. To track age-related changes in TCR beta repertoire diversity, the study relied on deep sequencing normalized with unique cDNA molecular identifiers. For two donors (one aged 18 to 30 and one aged 80 or older), the study analyzed two additional independent replicas of 1 million unique cDNA reads from the same blood draw. Four age groups were formed from the donors: young (average approximately 15 years), middle-aged (just under 40), aged (roughly 56) and long-lived (about 80). To avoid experimental bias, donors of different ages were distributed randomly across sequencing lanes.

Systemically healthy Caucasian individuals from Russia, some 38 in total and aged roughly 6 to 90 years, were included as donors. Ten milliliters of peripheral blood were drawn from each donor into EDTA-treated Vacutainer tubes. Ficoll-Paque density-gradient centrifugation was used to isolate PBMCs, with at least 6 million per sample. Trizol reagent was used to extract total RNA from PBMCs, with at least 5.5 micrograms per sample. For every donor, flow cytometry on a PBMC aliquot measured the percentage of naive CD45RAhigh/CD27high T cells. Relative to germline, V is 4 bases shorter and J is 4 bases shorter, with 16 bases between their ends. CDR1 SGHTA and CDR2 FQGNSA were looked up in the germline V gene. Its CDR3 holds 15 amino acids, cysteine through phenylalanine. Only the CDR3 DNA stays, 45 bases, in frame from base 1. In the case of this clonotype: Its antigen target is currently unknown. No base quality values were provided; no much bigger clone lies one nucleotide off.

Overall study outcomes, separate from this receptor: Estimates of total diversity based on one million sequenced T cells were regarded as lower bounds and as underestimates. Because profiling used bulk unsorted PBMCs, naive and antigen-experienced compartments could not be compared conclusively. As age increased, observed TCR beta diversity per million T cells dropped in a roughly linear way, and a significant reduction was already evident by age 40. The long-lived group showed more naive CD4+ T cells, fewer expanded clones and increased TCR diversity than the aged group, suggesting age selection. Because donor CMV infection status was unknown, age-related changes in expanded clonotypes were potentially confounded. There was a strong correlation between observed TCR beta diversity and the percentage of naive T cells measured by flow cytometry.

Library preparation used 5' RACE. TCRdb shows the sequencer as Illumina HiSeq 2500. The second PCR ran for roughly 7 to 11 cycles and used a J-beta primer mix along with a sample-barcoded 5' primer. A template-switch 5' adaptor carrying 12 random nucleotides introduced a unique molecular identifier onto each TCR beta cDNA molecule. Each sample yielded at least 3 million CDR3-containing paired-end reads. First-strand cDNA synthesis was performed from all RNA using the Mint cDNA synthesis kit, with priming by a TRBC-specific oligonucleotide. All cDNA was treated with uracil-DNA glycosylase and then went through a first 18-cycle PCR with the universal primers M1SS and BC2_uni_R. The study's own analysis went as follows. Each sample was normalized by randomly selecting 1 million high-quality reads, each carrying a distinct molecular identifier. Reads sharing molecular identifiers were discarded rather than binned into consensus sequences. MiTCR, set to a Q25 quality threshold and the strictest error-elimination algorithm, was used for CDR3 identification, clonotype clustering and error correction. A nonparametric unseen species model with Euler transformation was used to estimate a lower bound on total TCR beta diversity. TCRdb's own reprocessing of the public reads used fastp at Q25 and MiXCR and kept productive beta chains. Records with the same CDR3 protein are collapsed into one entry carrying the most frequent genes and DNA. The V and J calls and clone size are TCRdb's, not the authors'. In all, the sample holds more than 1,400,000 distinct CDR3 sequences, and 35% to 45% of those were seen once. The top ten clones comprise 7% to 9.5% of the sample.

The receptor chain draws on TRBV7-2 and TRBJ1-2; the D segment cannot be called with confidence. Specimen: blood. The TCR was taken from a woman aged 18-29 years in good health. The DNA reads TGTGCCAGCAGCTCGATGAGGGAGACGTCCTATGGCTACACCTTC. This translates into CASSSMRETSYGYTF.